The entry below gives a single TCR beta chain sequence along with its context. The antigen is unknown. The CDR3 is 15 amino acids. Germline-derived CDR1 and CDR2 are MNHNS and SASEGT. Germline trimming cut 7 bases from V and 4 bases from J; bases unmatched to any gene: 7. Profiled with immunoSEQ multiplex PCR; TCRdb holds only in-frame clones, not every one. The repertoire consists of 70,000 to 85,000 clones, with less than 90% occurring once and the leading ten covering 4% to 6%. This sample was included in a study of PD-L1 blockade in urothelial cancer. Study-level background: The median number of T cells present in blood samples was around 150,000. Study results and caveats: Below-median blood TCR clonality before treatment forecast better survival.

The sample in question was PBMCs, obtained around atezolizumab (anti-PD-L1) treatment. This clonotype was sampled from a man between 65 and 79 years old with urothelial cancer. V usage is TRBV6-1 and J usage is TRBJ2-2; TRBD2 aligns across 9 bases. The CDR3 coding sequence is TGTGCCAGCAATATTGCGGGAGGGGGCACCGGGGAGCTGTTTTTT. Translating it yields CASNIAGGGTGELFF.